The 22 T cell receptor beta chains in this list originate from one sample, sequenced in a study of a mutant IDH1 vaccine in newly diagnosed glioma. Stated time point: week 23, last vaccination. All doses held 300 ug of mutant IDH1 20-mer peptide, with topical imiquimod. The antigens these receptors bind are not known. Profiled with immunoSEQ multiplex PCR; TCRdb holds only in-frame clones, not every one. Found here are 60,000 to 100,000 clones, around 85% of them singletons; the top ten hold roughly 0.81%. The sequences come from PBMCs, collected from a glioma patient whose treatment included an IDH1 peptide vaccine. The receptors originated from a woman aged 45-65 years with glioma.

The J gene is TRBJ2-2, the V gene TRBV6-9, with TRBD2 identical over 9 bases. CDR1 is MNHGY, CDR2 SVAAGI, per germline. V trimming: 6 bases; J trimming: 3 bases; junction bases outside the gene matches: 14. This CDR3 is 18 amino acids long. CDR3 loop: CASSPNWREGRDTGELFF. The CDR3 nucleotides are TGTGCCAGCAGCCCCAACTGGCGGGAGGGCCGGGACACCGGGGAGCTGTTTTTT.

This clone was counted a single time. This chain links TRBV30 with TRBJ2-5; maybe TRBD2 (5 bases). Trimming removed 0 bases at V and 7 bases at J, with 12 bases between. Per germline, CDR1 GTSNPN and CDR2 SVGIG (reference sequence). The CDR3 has 13 residues. The CDR3, as DNA: TGTGCCTGGAGTGTACAAGCGGCGGGGACCCAGTACTTC. It is translated as CAWSVQAAGTQYF.

The CDR3 coding sequence is TGTGCCAGCAGCCAAGCCCTAGGGGTTGGCTACACCTTC. Residues: CASSQALGVGYTF. The chain employs TRBV4-2 and TRBJ1-2; D might be TRBD1 (5 bases). V was clipped by 1 base and J by 7 bases, with 10 bases between them. Germline CDR1 and CDR2: LGHNA and YNFKEQ. The length of the CDR3 is 13 residues.

This chain links TRBV28 with TRBJ1-2; tentatively, D is TRBD1 (5 bases). The CDR3 length is 15 residues. V shed 4 bases and J shed 2 bases, with 14 bases lying between them. Per germline, CDR1 MDHEN and CDR2 SYDVKM. Here the CDR3 DNA reads TGTGCCAGCAGTTCACCGGGGGGACCAAACTATGGCTACACCTTC. This translates into CASSSPGGPNYGYTF.

This clone was seen only a few times. The gene calls are TRBV4-2 and TRBJ2-2; 8 bases line up with TRBD1. Trimming took 4 bases from V and 4 from J; bases not matched to a gene: 2. This CDR3 region has 14 residues. Germline V lookup: CDR1 LGHNA, CDR2 YNFKEQ. CDR3 sequence: CASSPGGGTGELFF. The DNA for the CDR3 is TGTGCCAGCAGCCCAGGGGGCGGCACCGGGGAGCTGTTTTTT.

This sequence joins TRBV9 and TRBJ2-3; D is ambiguous. V dropped 3 bases and J dropped 1 base, with 12 bases sitting between them. Germline V CDR1 and CDR2: SGDLS, YYNGEE. The CDR3 is made up of 15 amino acids. The chain's CDR3 is CASSALLDGTDTQYF. DNA for the CDR3: TGTGCCAGCAGCGCCCTACTCGACGGCACAGATACGCAGTATTTT. Full variable domain (outside the CDR3, taken from reference TRBV9 and TRBJ2-3): DSGVTQTPKHLITATGQRVTLRCSPRSGDLSVYWYQQSLDQGLQFLIQYYNGEERAKGNILERFSAQQFPDLHSELNLSSLELGDSALYFCASSALLDGTDTQYFGPGTRLTVL.

V is TRBV7-9 and J is TRBJ2-1; either TRBD1 or TRBD2 may fit D (6 bases each). V was trimmed by 1 base and J by 7 bases, leaving 14 bases between them. The germline V gene encodes CDR1 SEHNR and CDR2 FQNEAQ (reference sequence). The CDR3 runs 15 residues. DNA of the CDR3: TGTGCCAGCAGCTTAGTTGGGGGGCAGATGAATGAGCAGTTCTTC. This gives the protein CASSLVGGQMNEQFF.

The chain links TRBV10-3 to TRBJ2-7; 8 bases fit TRBD1. CDR1 ENHRY and CDR2 SYGVKD come from the germline V gene. The CDR3 totals 15 residues. Unmatched junction bases numbered 11, after V lost 5 bases and J lost 5 bases. The CDR3 region is CAISPSGTGVDEQYF. The CDR3 coding sequence is TGTGCCATCAGTCCCTCGGGGACAGGCGTCGACGAGCAGTACTTC.

This chain connects TRBV7-2 to TRBJ1-6; 7 positions agree with TRBD1. V lost 4 bases and J lost 7; bases outside the gene matches: 10. Germline CDR1 and CDR2: SGHTA and FQGNSA. The CDR3 length is 16 residues. CDR3 bases: TGTGCCAGCAGCTCACCGCCCGGACAGGCCAATTCACCCCTCCACTTT. Its translation is CASSSPPGQANSPLHF.

This sequence joins TRBV29-1 and TRBJ1-2; no reliable D call. V dropped 5 bases and J dropped 8 bases, with 18 bases sitting between them. Germline V CDR1 and CDR2: SQVTM, ANQGSEA. CDR3 length: 13 residues. CDR3 in DNA: TGCAGCGTTCCCCTTACAGTTCAAAGAGGCTACACCTTC. The encoded protein is CSVPLTVQRGYTF.

This clone occurred a few times. The chain uses TRBV10-3 and TRBJ1-1; D gene uncertain. The germline V and J ends were trimmed by 6 bases and 3 bases, with 11 bases remaining between them. The CDR3 sequence is 13 residues long. From germline, CDR1 is ENHRY and CDR2 SYGVKD. The CDR3 DNA reads TGTGCCATCAGGGGCGTTGGGTACACTGAAGCTTTCTTT. Translating gives CAIRGVGYTEAFF.

The CDR3 bases are TGTGCCAGCACCATAACCCGGGGAGGAGAGCAGTACTTC. Translating it yields CASTITRGGEQYF. This rearrangement joins TRBV27 to TRBJ2-7, with TRBD2 as a possible D gene (6 bases). Germline values: CDR1 MNHEY, CDR2 SMNVEV (reference sequence). V lost 7 bases and J lost 7, with 17 bases in between. CDR3 length: 13 amino acids.

The rearrangement joins TRBV5-4 to TRBJ2-3; 8 positions agree with TRBD1. Per germline, CDR1 SGHNT and CDR2 YYREEE (reference sequence). V lost 3 bases and J lost 0; bases outside the gene matches: 3. This CDR3 has 15 residues. The CDR3 region is CASSSAGGSTDTQYF. The CDR3 bases are TGTGCCAGCAGCTCGGCAGGGGGCAGCACAGATACGCAGTATTTT.

The rearrangement links TRBV5-6 to TRBJ2-7; 7 nucleotides match TRBD1. V dropped 2 bases and J dropped 2; count of bases not matched to a gene: 7. Germline V lookup: CDR1 SGHDT, CDR2 YYEEEE. This CDR3 is 15 amino acids long. CDR3 sequence: CASSLVETGPYEQYF. The CDR3 DNA follows: TGTGCCAGCAGCTTAGTCGAGACAGGGCCCTACGAGCAGTACTTC.

This clone appeared a few times. The rearrangement uses TRBV5-8 and TRBJ2-7, with D uncertain. Germline V gene sequence: CDR1 SGHTS, CDR2 YDEGEE. The CDR3 spans 17 residues. Trimming stripped 4 bases from V and 0 bases from J, with 20 bases between. This chain's CDR3 is CASSPTASRRTSYEQYF. The DNA for the CDR3 is TGTGCCAGCAGCCCCACTGCCTCTAGGCGGACCTCCTACGAGCAGTACTTC.

This chain links TRBV19 with TRBJ2-5; D is unclear. The CDR3 length is 12 residues. Germline V lookup: CDR1 LNHDA, CDR2 SQIVND (reference sequence). V lost 4 bases to trimming and J lost 5 bases, with 8 bases between them. This CDR3 reads CASSTAWETQYF. The CDR3 DNA is TGTGCCAGTAGTACAGCCTGGGAGACCCAGTACTTC.

The V gene is TRBV15, the J gene TRBJ2-7; 11 nucleotides match TRBD2. Trimming took 5 bases from V and 1 from J; bases not matched to a gene: 7. The germline V gene encodes CDR1 LNHNV and CDR2 YYDKDF (reference sequence). CDR3 length: 16 amino acids. The CDR3 coding sequence is TGTGCCACCAGCGGGGGGGGACTAGCGGTATCCTACGAGCAGTACTTC. Protein product: CATSGGGLAVSYEQYF.

Of note for this clone: Distinct nucleotide sequences in the sample also encode this CDR3. The rearrangement links TRBV7-8 to TRBJ2-1; D gene ambiguous. The germline gives CDR1 SGHVS, CDR2 FQNEAQ. This CDR3 contains 17 residues. The germline V and J ends were trimmed by 0 bases and 0 bases, with 12 bases remaining between them. This CDR3 reads CASSLAMAPASYNEQFF. The DNA for the CDR3 is TGTGCCAGCAGCTTAGCGATGGCACCTGCCTCCTACAATGAGCAGTTCTTC.

This clone was seen a single time. V gene TRBV4-1 combines with J gene TRBJ2-5; the D gene is possibly TRBD1 (5 bases). V was trimmed by 1 base and J by 1 base, leaving 13 bases between them. This CDR3 spans 16 amino acids. Germline loops: CDR1 MGHRA, CDR2 YSYEKL. CDR3 coding DNA: TGCGCCAGCAGCCAAGGCTGGACACACCGCCAAGAGACCCAGTACTTC. This translates into CASSQGWTHRQETQYF.

The genes are TRBV28 and TRBJ2-5, with TRBD2 matching 7 bases. V trimming: 5 bases; J trimming: 9 bases; junction bases outside the gene matches: 0. CDR3 size: 10 residues. Per germline, CDR1 MDHEN and CDR2 SYDVKM. The CDR3 loop reads CASSGRAQYF. CDR3 in DNA: TGTGCCAGCAGTGGGAGGGCCCAGTACTTC.

This chain uses TRBV19 with TRBJ1-5, with D possibly matching TRBD1 (6 bases). Germline assignment: CDR1 LNHDA and CDR2 SQIVND (reference sequence). This CDR3 contains 20 residues. V gave up 6 bases and J gave up 1 base, with 28 bases separating them. The CDR3 protein is CASRSRGRGKGTPSNQPQHF. DNA for the CDR3: TGTGCCAGTAGATCGAGGGGCAGGGGTAAGGGAACACCAAGCAATCAGCCCCAGCATTTT.

The chain has TRBV9 and TRBJ1-2, with 9 nucleotides matching TRBD1. The CDR3 length is 14 residues. The germline CDR1 and CDR2 sequences are SGDLS and YYNGEE. V lost 4 bases to trimming and J lost 7 bases; unmatched junction nucleotides: 8. The DNA for the CDR3 is TGTGCCAGCAGCACCCGGGACAGGGCTGGTGGCTACACCTTC. Translating it yields CASSTRDRAGGYTF.